The 29 T cell receptor beta chains listed next were all sequenced from one sample in a study of post-analysis software for immune sequencing data. Study outcomes and limitations: Patients carried several TRBV segments more frequently than controls did, and TRBV5-6, TRBV5-1 and TRBV20-1 were among them.

Their target antigens are unknown. Libraries were made from TCR beta cDNA, and they carried unique molecular identifiers. Each CDR3 protein gets one entry after TCRdb re-called the PCR reads with MiXCR. This table holds hundreds of thousands of distinct CDR3 sequences, roughly three fifths found once. Sequenced input: blood. These receptors all stem from a girl aged 2 to 10 with multiple sclerosis.

The V and J genes are TRBV9 and TRBJ2-5; D could derive from TRBD1 or TRBD2 (5 bases each). Trimming pared 2 bases from V and 11 bases from J, leaving 16 bases between. Germline V CDR1 and CDR2: SGDLS, YYNGEE. The CDR3 extends over 13 amino acids. CDR3 sequence (DNA): TGTGCCAGCAGCGTGGGGGTCCACAATGAGCAGTACTTC. Translation gives CASSVGVHNEQYF.

V and J are TRBV20-1 and TRBJ2-4; 14 bases fit TRBD2. The junction had 0 bases not matched to a gene; V was cut back by 5 bases and J by 6 bases. Germline V gene data show CDR1 as DFQATT and CDR2 as SNEGSKA (reference sequence). The CDR3 runs to 13 residues. CDR3 sequence reads: CSAGLAGGNIQYF. The CDR3 DNA reads TGCAGTGCTGGACTAGCGGGGGGAAACATTCAGTACTTC.

This chain links TRBV7-9 with TRBJ2-5; 7 nucleotides match TRBD2. The CDR3 loop spans 16 amino acids. Germline loops: CDR1 SEHNR, CDR2 FQNEAQ (reference sequence). Trimming at V came to 4 bases and at J to 7 bases, leaving 15 bases not matched to a gene. The CDR3 region has the DNA TGTGCCAGCAGCTCGACCCGGGGGGTAGGGTCGGCGACCCAGTACTTC. Its translation: CASSSTRGVGSATQYF.

The chain joins TRBV29-1 to TRBJ2-7; TRBD1 aligns across 9 bases. Trimming removed 4 bases from V and 1 base from J; junction bases left unmatched: 5. This CDR3 is built from 14 residues. The germline CDR1 and CDR2 sequences are SQVTM and ANQGSEA. The CDR3 reads CSVVIGTGSYEQYV. The CDR3 DNA reads TGCAGCGTTGTCATCGGGACAGGGTCCTACGAGCAGTACGTC.

The chain has TRBV7-9 and TRBJ1-1, with D uncertain. The CDR3 is 12 residues long. The ends were cut back, 4 bases at V and 5 bases at J, with 8 bases in the middle. Germline values: CDR1 SEHNR, CDR2 FQNEAQ (reference sequence). The CDR3 DNA reads as TGTGCCAGCAGCTACAGAGAGACTGAAGCTTTCTTT. This translates into CASSYRETEAFF. Full variable domain (outside the CDR3, taken from reference TRBV7-9 and TRBJ1-1): DTGVSQNPRHKITKRGQNVTFRCDPISEHNRLYWYRQTLGQGPEFLTYFQNEAQLEKSRLLSDRFSAERPKGSFSTLEIQRTEQGDSAMYLCASSYRETEAFFGQGTRLTVV.

This clonotype has a handful of counts. This chain connects TRBV20-1 to TRBJ2-3, with TRBD2 identical over 10 bases. The CDR3 has 14 amino acids. Germline CDR1 DFQATT, CDR2 SNEGSKA (reference sequence). V trimming: 3 bases; J trimming: 9 bases; junction bases outside the gene matches: 9. DNA of the CDR3: TGCAGTGCTAGGGGGTCTAGCGGGAGTCCCACGCAGTATTTT. It is translated as CSARGSSGSPTQYF.

This clonotype has just a few counts. The V and J genes are TRBV4-1 and TRBJ2-7, with 7 bases lining up with TRBD2. The junction had 6 bases not matched to a gene; V was cut back by 4 bases and J by 0 bases. The CDR3 is 15 amino acids. Germline loops: CDR1 MGHRA, CDR2 YSYEKL. CDR3 sequence reads: CASSPLAGFSYEQYF. In DNA form, the CDR3 reads TGCGCCAGCAGCCCTTTAGCGGGCTTCTCCTACGAGCAGTACTTC.

V gene TRBV6-5 combines with J gene TRBJ1-5, with D possibly TRBD1 on 6 matching bases. Germline CDR1 is MNHEY and CDR2 is SVGAGI. Trimming removed 10 bases at V and 2 bases at J, with 21 bases between. CDR3 length: 16 amino acids. The CDR3 nucleotides are TGTGCCACCTACCCTAACGGGGGGCCGGGCAATCAGCCCCAGCATTTT. This sequence encodes CATYPNGGPGNQPQHF.

This clonotype was observed a handful of times. The V gene is TRBV5-1, the J gene TRBJ2-5, with D tentatively TRBD1 or TRBD2 (5 bases each). Germline CDR1 SGHRS, CDR2 YFSETQ. CDR3 size: 13 residues. The ends were cut back, 3 bases at V and 11 bases at J, with 17 bases in the middle. The CDR3 here is CASSSDILGAQYF. The CDR3 DNA sequence: TGCGCCAGCAGCTCGGACATCCTCGGGGCGCAGTACTTC.

This clonotype turned up a few times. The V and J genes are TRBV12-5 and TRBJ2-3; unclear D gene. Trimming took 0 bases from V and 4 from J, leaving 5 bases between them. The CDR3 extends over 13 amino acids. The germline CDR1 and CDR2 sequences are LGHNT and FRNRAP. CDR3 nucleotides: TGTGCTAGTGGTTTGGTACGATCAGATACGCAGTATTTT. It codes for CASGLVRSDTQYF.

This clonotype was picked up a small number of times. V gene TRBV6-5 combines with J gene TRBJ2-7, with 7 bases lining up with TRBD1. This CDR3 comprises 14 residues. Germline CDR1 reads MNHEY; CDR2 reads SVGAGI. Germline trimming cut 5 bases from V and 2 bases from J; bases unmatched to any gene: 6. CDR3 protein: CASSPGQVPYEQYF. DNA of the CDR3: TGTGCCAGCAGTCCCGGACAGGTGCCCTACGAGCAGTACTTC.

This sequence joins TRBV5-1 and TRBJ2-3; 7 bases fit TRBD2. CDR3 length equals 18 residues. The germline CDR1 and CDR2 sequences are SGHRS and YFSETQ. The V and J ends lost 4 bases and 4 bases, in that order; junction bases with no gene match: 18. The CDR3: CASSLLTTSGRAADTQYF. The DNA of the CDR3 is TGCGCCAGCAGCCTACTAACAACTAGTGGGAGGGCCGCAGATACGCAGTATTTT. The whole variable domain, remainder taken from reference TRBV5-1 and TRBJ2-3, is KAGVTQTPRYLIKTRGQQVTLSCSPISGHRSVSWYQQTPGQGLQFLFEYFSETQRNKGNFPGRFSGRQFSNSRSEMNVSTLELGDSALYLCASSLLTTSGRAADTQYFGPGTRLTVL.

This clonotype was detected a few times. The genes are TRBV20-1 and TRBJ2-7; tentative D call: TRBD2 (5 bases). V lost 0 bases to trimming and J lost 6 bases, with 24 bases between them. Germline V gene lookup returns CDR1 DFQATT and CDR2 SNEGSKA (reference sequence). CDR3 size: 17 residues. CDR3 nucleotide sequence: TGCAGTGCTAGAGATGTAGGTACTAGTCCGAAGGCAGGCGAGCAGTACTTC. Translating it yields CSARDVGTSPKAGEQYF.

CDR3 region: CTQGIEHPCNEQFF. CDR3 DNA sequence: TGCACTCAGGGGATAGAGCACCCTTGCAATGAGCAGTTCTTC. The chain has TRBV20-1 and TRBJ2-1; maybe TRBD1 (6 bases). Germline CDR1 and CDR2: DFQATT and SNEGSKA (reference sequence). The CDR3 is made up of 14 amino acids.

The rearrangement uses TRBV12-3 or TRBV12-4 and TRBJ2-6; no clear D gene. The CDR3 runs 16 residues. V was trimmed by 4 bases and J by 3 bases, leaving 13 bases between them. The CDR3 protein is CASSSASDGGANVLTF. Written as DNA, the CDR3 is TGTGCCAGCAGTTCGGCTTCGGATGGTGGGGCCAACGTCCTGACTTTC.

This clonotype was seen a handful of times. The V call is TRBV11-2, the J call TRBJ2-3; 9 positions match TRBD2. The V and J ends lost 3 bases and 3 bases, in that order; junction bases with no gene match: 7. Germline V gives CDR1 SGHAT, CDR2 FQNNGV. The CDR3 runs to 16 residues. In DNA, the CDR3 is TGTGCCAGCAGCTTTGGAGCGGGAGGTGGGACAGATACGCAGTATTTT. Translating it yields CASSFGAGGGTDTQYF.

The J gene is TRBJ1-3, the V gene TRBV20-1; TRBD1 agrees at 10 bases. The length of the CDR3 is 15 residues. In germline, CDR1 is DFQATT, CDR2 SNEGSKA (reference sequence). V lost 5 bases and J lost 2; bases outside the gene matches: 6. The CDR3 region is CSAGGQGVTGNTIYF. The CDR3 bases are TGCAGTGCTGGCGGACAGGGGGTTACTGGAAACACCATATATTTT.

This chain connects TRBV7-9 to TRBJ1-5; TRBD1 might be the D (5 bases). The V and J ends lost 1 base and 1 base respectively, with 17 bases between them. The CDR3 covers 18 residues. Looked up from germline, CDR1 is SEHNR and CDR2 is FQNEAQ (reference sequence). The CDR3 protein is CASSLEGRGLDSNQPQHF. CDR3 in DNA: TGTGCCAGCAGCTTAGAGGGGAGAGGGTTGGACAGCAATCAGCCCCAGCATTTT. The entire variable domain, with the rest obtained from reference TRBV7-9 and TRBJ1-5, is as follows: DTGVSQNPRHKITKRGQNVTFRCDPISEHNRLYWYRQTLGQGPEFLTYFQNEAQLEKSRLLSDRFSAERPKGSFSTLEIQRTEQGDSAMYLCASSLEGRGLDSNQPQHFGDGTRLSIL.

The table lists this clonotype with a count of one. V usage is TRBV25-1 and J usage is TRBJ2-2; possible D gene TRBD1, 6 bases. The germline gives CDR1 MGHDK, CDR2 SYGVNS. CDR3 length: 13 residues. The ends were cut back, 3 bases at V and 16 bases at J, with 18 bases in the middle. The CDR3, as DNA: TGTGCCAGCAGTGACCCCGGCGGCGGACAGCGGTTTTTT. Translation: CASSDPGGGQRFF. The full variable domain, rest sourced from reference TRBV25-1 and TRBJ2-2, is EADIYQTPRYLVIGTGKKITLECSQTMGHDKMYWYQQDPGMELHLIHYSYGVNSTEKGDLSSESTVSRIRTEHFPLTLESARPSHTSQYLCASSDPGGGQRFFGEGSRLTVL.

This clonotype was picked up a small number of times. The rearrangement joins TRBV7-2 to TRBJ2-1; D may be TRBD1 (6 bases). Germline CDR1 SGHTA, CDR2 FQGNSA. The CDR3 extends over 16 amino acids. Trimming removed 2 bases from V and 0 bases from J, with 11 bases in between. The CDR3 is CASSLSQGSSYNEQFF. CDR3 coding DNA: TGTGCCAGCAGCTTAAGTCAGGGGAGCTCCTACAATGAGCAGTTCTTC.

This clonotype was seen a handful of times. This chain connects TRBV20-1 to TRBJ2-7, with TRBD1 matching over 8 bases. With 5 bases clipped from V and 3 bases from J, the junction kept 6 bases outside the gene matches. This CDR3 spans 13 amino acids. Looked up from germline, CDR1 is DFQATT and CDR2 is SNEGSKA (reference sequence). CDR3 protein: CSAVTDRGYEQYF. The CDR3 coding sequence is TGCAGTGCTGTAACCGACAGGGGCTACGAGCAGTACTTC.

This sequence joins TRBV7-2 and TRBJ2-3; 7 bases match TRBD2. The trim removed 5 bases at V and 4 bases at J, leaving 6 bases unmatched. CDR1 SGHTA and CDR2 FQGNSA come from the germline V gene. The CDR3 contains 14 residues. In DNA, the CDR3 is TGTGCCAGCAGCCGGGACTATAACTCAGATACGCAGTATTTT. Protein product: CASSRDYNSDTQYF.

This clonotype was seen more than once but under ten times. The chain carries TRBV10-3 and TRBJ2-3; weak D call: TRBD1 (5 bases). CDR1 is ENHRY and CDR2 is SYGVKD in the germline V gene. V lost 2 bases, J lost 4 bases, and 10 bases lay in between. The CDR3 consists of 14 residues. CDR3 coding DNA: TGTGCCATCAGTGAGAGGCAGGGCTCAGATACGCAGTATTTT. It translates to CAISERQGSDTQYF.

This clonotype was counted a few times. This chain joins TRBV6-9 and TRBJ1-6; D ambiguous. Trimming stripped 6 bases from V and 9 bases from J, with 6 bases between. Germline V gene lookup returns CDR1 MNHGY and CDR2 SVAAGI. The CDR3 contains 11 residues. DNA of the CDR3: TGTGCCAGCAGACCTGGTTCACCCCTCCACTTT. It is translated as CASRPGSPLHF.

The J gene is TRBJ1-2, the V gene TRBV6-5; D may be TRBD1 (5 bases). The CDR3 sequence is 14 residues long. Trimming shortened V by 5 bases and J by 4 bases, and 14 bases separated the two germline ends. Germline-derived CDR1 and CDR2 are MNHEY and SVGAGI. In DNA form, the CDR3 reads TGTGCCAGCAGTGCCAGGGTGGGGAGCTATGGCTACACCTTC. Translated, it gives CASSARVGSYGYTF.

This clonotype was observed a handful of times. V usage is TRBV20-1 and J usage is TRBJ2-1, with 14 nucleotides matching TRBD2. CDR3 size: 14 residues. V was clipped by 5 bases and J by 8 bases; unmatched bases: 5. Per the germline V gene, CDR1 is DFQATT and CDR2 is SNEGSKA (reference sequence). The CDR3 loop is CSAPGLAGGYEQFF. The CDR3 bases are TGCAGTGCTCCCGGACTAGCGGGAGGTTATGAGCAGTTCTTC.

The V and J genes are TRBV10-1 and TRBJ2-1; no clear D. Trimming stripped 0 bases from V and 7 bases from J, with 7 bases between. The CDR3 totals 13 residues. Looked up from germline, CDR1 is WNHNN and CDR2 is SYGVQD (reference sequence). The CDR3 sequence is CASSESTFNEQFF. CDR3 DNA: TGCGCCAGCAGTGAGTCGACTTTTAATGAGCAGTTCTTC.

The J gene is TRBJ2-7, the V gene TRBV2; 12 positions agree with TRBD2. CDR1 is SNHLY and CDR2 is FYNNEI in the germline V gene. The CDR3 extends over 14 amino acids. After removal of 8 bases from V and 0 bases from J, the junction contained 2 bases not matched to a gene. The CDR3 nucleotides are TGTGCCAGCGGACTAGCGGGGAACTCCTACGAGCAGTACTTC. Residues: CASGLAGNSYEQYF. The full variable domain, completed using reference TRBV2 and TRBJ2-7, is EPEVTQTPSHQVTQMGQEVILRCVPISNHLYFYWYRQILGQKVEFLVSFYNNEISEKSEIFDDQFSVERPDGSNFTLKIRSTKLEDSAMYFCASGLAGNSYEQYFGPGTRLTVT.

V and J are TRBV12-3 or TRBV12-4 and TRBJ2-3; 10 positions match TRBD2. This CDR3 is built from 15 residues. Trimming at V came to 6 bases and at J to 1 base, leaving 4 bases not matched to a gene. CDR3 sequence (DNA): TGTGCCAGCAGCGCTAGCGGGAGAGGCACAGATACGCAGTATTTT. Its translation: CASSASGRGTDTQYF.